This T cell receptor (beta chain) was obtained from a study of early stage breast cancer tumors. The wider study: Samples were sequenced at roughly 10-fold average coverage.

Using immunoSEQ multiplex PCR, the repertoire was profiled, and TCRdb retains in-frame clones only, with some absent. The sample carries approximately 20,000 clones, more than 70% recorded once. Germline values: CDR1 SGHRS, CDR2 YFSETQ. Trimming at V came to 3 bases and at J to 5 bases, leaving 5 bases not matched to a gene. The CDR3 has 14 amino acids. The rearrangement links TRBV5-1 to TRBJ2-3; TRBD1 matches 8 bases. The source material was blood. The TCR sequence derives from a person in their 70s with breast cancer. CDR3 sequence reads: CASSSQGAKDTQYF. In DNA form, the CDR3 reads TGCGCCAGCAGCTCGCAGGGGGCTAAAGATACGCAGTATTTT.